Listed here are 26 T cell receptor beta chains from one sample, sequenced in a study of blood T cell repertoires in COVID-19. Some clones are missing from TCRdb's copy, which holds only in-frame ones; the method was immunoSEQ multiplex PCR. The sample lists about 360,000 clones, 87% occurring once. Sequenced: PBMCs or T cells enriched from blood (not recorded which). The receptors were gathered from a man aged 35-49 years in a cohort exposed to, infected with or recovered from COVID-19 (not recorded which).

This chain joins TRBV3-1 (or the pseudogene TRBV3-2) and TRBJ2-7; tentatively, D is TRBD2 (6 bases). Trimming cost V 4 bases and J 0 bases, with 10 bases left between them. This CDR3 has 14 amino acids. Germline-derived CDR1 and CDR2 are LGHDT and YNNKEL (reference sequence). CDR3 region: CASSRATSSYEQYF. The DNA of the CDR3 is TGTGCCAGCAGCCGAGCGACTAGCTCCTACGAGCAGTACTTC.

V usage is TRBV6-5 and J usage is TRBJ2-6; weak D call: TRBD1 (5 bases). V lost 2 bases and J 4 bases, leaving 9 bases between the germline ends. CDR3 length equals 15 residues. Germline lookup yields CDR1 MNHEY and CDR2 SVGAGI. The CDR3 is CASSYQGSGANVLTF. The CDR3 coding sequence is TGTGCCAGCAGTTACCAGGGTTCAGGGGCCAACGTCCTGACTTTC.

DNA of the CDR3: TGTGCCAGCAGTTTGGACAGGGAAAACACTGAAGCTTTCTTT. Translated, it gives CASSLDRENTEAFF. The V call is TRBV6-5, the J call TRBJ1-1; 8 bases align to TRBD1. With 4 bases clipped from V and 2 bases from J, the junction kept 3 bases outside the gene matches. There are 14 residues in the CDR3. The germline V gene encodes CDR1 MNHEY and CDR2 SVGAGI.

V gene TRBV5-3 combines with J gene TRBJ2-7; 9 bases are a match to TRBD2. TRBV5-3 falls under the ORF class, with uncertain function. This CDR3 is built from 19 residues. With V trimmed by 1 base and J by 7 bases, 21 bases remained unmatched. CDR3 sequence (DNA): TGTGCCAGAAGCTTGAGACGGCGGGAGGGCTCATCGGCTTACTGTGAGCAGTACTTC. Protein sequence: CARSLRRREGSSAYCEQYF.

CDR3 nucleotide sequence: TGCAGTGCTAGTCAGACGGGACTAGCGGGAGTAGAGACCCAGTACTTC. Amino acids: CSASQTGLAGVETQYF. The genes are TRBV20-1 and TRBJ2-5; 14 nucleotides match TRBD2. This CDR3 region has 16 residues. Germline CDR1 reads DFQATT; CDR2 reads SNEGSKA (reference sequence). The V gene end was trimmed by 3 bases and the J gene end by 4 bases; junction bases not matched to a gene: 7.

The chain recombines TRBV30 with TRBJ1-4, with 7 nucleotides matching TRBD1. Unmatched junction bases numbered 2, after V lost 4 bases and J lost 0 bases. The CDR3 is made up of 14 amino acids. CDR1 is GTSNPN, CDR2 SVGIG, per germline (reference sequence). The CDR3 bases are TGTGCCTGGAAGCAGGGGGCAACTAATGAAAAACTGTTTTTT. Protein: CAWKQGATNEKLFF.

The chain links TRBV5-6 to TRBJ2-2; maybe TRBD1 (6 bases). Trimming took off 2 bases at V and 3 bases at J, with 11 bases between the two ends. The germline V gene has CDR1 SGHDT and CDR2 YYEEEE. The CDR3 contains 15 residues. This CDR3 reads CASSLGQSHTGELFF. The CDR3 nucleotides are TGTGCCAGCAGCTTAGGACAGAGCCACACCGGGGAGCTGTTTTTT.

The CDR3 spells CAWSYRMNTGELFF. The CDR3 DNA sequence: TGTGCCTGGTCCTACAGGATGAACACCGGGGAGCTGTTTTTT. The rearrangement uses TRBV30 and TRBJ2-2; the D gene is possibly TRBD1 (5 bases). The CDR3 is 14 amino acids. CDR1 and CDR2 from the germline V gene are GTSNPN and SVGIG (reference sequence). The V end lost 5 bases, the J end lost 1 base, and 11 bases lay between the germline ends. Based on the CDR3 plus reference TRBV30 and TRBJ2-2, the full variable domain is SQTIHQWPATLVQPVGSPLSLECTVEGTSNPNLYWYRQAAGRGLQLLFYSVGIGQISSEVPQNLSASRPQDRQFILSSKKLLLSDSGFYLCAWSYRMNTGELFFGEGSRLTVL.

The rearrangement links TRBV11-2 to TRBJ1-5; D is uncertain. CDR1 and CDR2 from the germline V gene are SGHAT and FQNNGV. CDR3 length: 14 amino acids. Deletions cut 0 bases from V and 6 bases from J, with 9 bases between. This CDR3 is CASSLDLIGQPQHF. In nucleotides, the CDR3 is TGTGCCAGCAGCTTAGATCTAATTGGTCAGCCCCAGCATTTT.

The rearrangement uses TRBV5-1 and TRBJ2-1, with D possibly being TRBD2 (6 bases). From germline, CDR1 is SGHRS and CDR2 YFSETQ. The CDR3 runs 18 residues. The germline V and J ends were trimmed by 1 base and 2 bases, with 19 bases remaining between them. CDR3 region: CASSLRGLAETTYNEQFF. The CDR3 bases are TGCGCCAGCAGCTTGCGGGGTTTAGCGGAGACAACCTACAATGAGCAGTTCTTC.

The gene calls are TRBV2 and TRBJ2-3; 9 nucleotides align to TRBD2. Germline CDR1 reads SNHLY; CDR2 reads FYNNEI. CDR3 length: 15 amino acids. The trim removed 3 bases at V and 4 bases at J, leaving 5 bases unmatched. The CDR3 DNA is TGTGCCAGCAGTGACGGTAGCGGGAGTGCAGATACGCAGTATTTT. It codes for CASSDGSGSADTQYF.

The CDR3 DNA is TGTGCCAGCAGTTACGCGGGTGAGCAAGGCTATGGCTACACCTTC. This codes for CASSYAGEQGYGYTF. The chain uses TRBV6-5 and TRBJ1-2; D ambiguous. The germline CDR1 and CDR2 sequences are MNHEY and SVGAGI. Trimming shortened V by 2 bases and J by 4 bases, and 14 bases separated the two germline ends. The CDR3 contains 15 residues.

J is TRBJ2-1 and V is TRBV27, with TRBD1 matching over 7 bases. Germline V gene lookup returns CDR1 MNHEY and CDR2 SMNVEV (reference sequence). V lost 8 bases, J lost 5 bases, and 6 bases stayed unmatched. The CDR3 runs 13 residues. CDR3 coding DNA: TGTGCCAGCCGACAGGGACGGGACAATGAGCAGTTCTTC. This encodes CASRQGRDNEQFF.

This chain links TRBV7-2 with TRBJ1-4; D gene uncertain. The CDR3 loop spans 15 amino acids. Trimming removed 1 base from V and 4 bases from J, with 10 bases in between. Looked up from germline, CDR1 is SGHTA and CDR2 is FQGNSA. The CDR3: CASSLGSQINEKLFF. The CDR3 DNA follows: TGTGCCAGCAGCTTAGGTTCCCAGATTAATGAAAAACTGTTTTTT.

The J gene is TRBJ2-7, the V gene TRBV29-1; 9 bases fit TRBD1. The CDR3 loop spans 15 amino acids. Germline loops: CDR1 SQVTM, CDR2 ANQGSEA. V lost 3 bases and J lost 1; bases outside the gene matches: 7. CDR3 region: CSVDETGTGSYEQYF. In DNA form, the CDR3 reads TGCAGCGTTGATGAAACCGGGACAGGGTCCTACGAGCAGTACTTC.

This clone was seen a handful of times. This chain uses TRBV2 with TRBJ1-5; a weak D match, TRBD1 (6 bases). Germline-derived CDR1 and CDR2 are SNHLY and FYNNEI. V lost 6 bases and J lost 5, with 17 bases in between. This CDR3 spans 15 amino acids. The CDR3 reads CASRLTGMRDQPQHF. The CDR3 DNA reads as TGTGCCAGCAGACTCACAGGGATGCGGGATCAGCCCCAGCATTTT.

The J gene is TRBJ2-7, the V gene TRBV18, with a tentative D call TRBD2 (6 bases). This CDR3 has 17 amino acids. Trimming stripped 2 bases from V and 6 bases from J, with 23 bases between. Germline V CDR1 and CDR2: KGHSH, LQKENI. Here the CDR3 reads CASSPGAGSALNLEQYF. In nucleotides, the CDR3 is TGTGCCAGCTCACCAGGGGCGGGATCCGCACTGAACCTCGAGCAGTACTTC.

In DNA form, the CDR3 reads TGTGCCAGCAGCCAAGGGGGCGGCACCGGGGAGCTGTTTTTT. Amino acids: CASSQGGGTGELFF. The chain links TRBV4-2 to TRBJ2-2; possible D gene TRBD1, 5 bases. CDR1 and CDR2 from the germline V gene are LGHNA and YNFKEQ. V dropped 1 base and J dropped 4 bases, with 7 bases sitting between them. This CDR3 region has 14 residues.

The rearrangement links TRBV30 to TRBJ1-5; D not resolved. Germline CDR1 reads GTSNPN; CDR2 reads SVGIG (reference sequence). The V end was cut by 4 bases, the J end by 0 bases, with 10 bases between. The CDR3 is 14 residues long. The CDR3 loop is CAWNEVDSNQPQHF. CDR3 DNA sequence: TGTGCCTGGAATGAGGTAGATAGCAATCAGCCCCAGCATTTT.

This chain uses TRBV11-2 with TRBJ2-1, with no clear D. Trimming shortened V by 1 base and J by 5 bases, and 9 bases separated the two germline ends. This CDR3 region has 14 residues. Germline V lookup: CDR1 SGHAT, CDR2 FQNNGV. The CDR3 nucleotides are TGTGCCAGCAGCTTAGTTGCGGAAGACAATGAGCAGTTCTTC. Translating gives CASSLVAEDNEQFF.

The chain joins TRBV9 to TRBJ1-2; D uncertain. Germline CDR1 reads SGDLS; CDR2 reads YYNGEE. The V gene lost 0 bases and the J gene lost 2 bases, with 8 bases spanning the gap. The CDR3 has 14 amino acids. The CDR3 here is CASSVALENYGYTF. The CDR3 bases are TGTGCCAGCAGCGTAGCATTGGAGAACTATGGCTACACCTTC. Based on the CDR3 plus reference TRBV9 and TRBJ1-2, the full variable domain is DSGVTQTPKHLITATGQRVTLRCSPRSGDLSVYWYQQSLDQGLQFLIQYYNGEERAKGNILERFSAQQFPDLHSELNLSSLELGDSALYFCASSVALENYGYTFGSGTRLTVV.

The chain has TRBV2 and TRBJ1-5; no definite D call. This CDR3 has 12 amino acids. Trimming took off 6 bases at V and 0 bases at J, with 3 bases between the two ends. Germline values: CDR1 SNHLY, CDR2 FYNNEI. Written as DNA, the CDR3 is TGTGCCAGCAGGTATAGCAATCAGCCCCAGCATTTT. Translated, it gives CASRYSNQPQHF.

The chain is built from TRBV5-8 and TRBJ1-1; D perhaps matches TRBD1 (6 bases). Trimming stripped 1 base from V and 6 bases from J, with 25 bases between. The CDR3 spans 18 residues. Germline values: CDR1 SGHTS, CDR2 YDEGEE. The CDR3 protein is CASSLLGEGQLTTPEAFF. CDR3 sequence (DNA): TGTGCCAGCAGCTTGCTGGGCGAAGGACAGTTAACAACCCCTGAAGCTTTCTTT.

J is TRBJ1-6 and V is TRBV27; the D is unclear. CDR1 is MNHEY, CDR2 SMNVEV, per germline (reference sequence). CDR3 length equals 15 residues. V lost 5 bases and J lost 0, with 8 bases in between. The CDR3 reads CASSQTYSYNSPLHF. The CDR3 DNA follows: TGTGCCAGCAGTCAAACCTACTCCTATAATTCACCCCTCCACTTT.

The J gene is TRBJ1-1, the V gene TRBV6-4; D gene unclear. The ends were cut back, 4 bases at V and 4 bases at J, with 13 bases in the middle. Germline V lookup: CDR1 MRHNA, CDR2 SNTAGT. The length of the CDR3 is 14 residues. The DNA for the CDR3 is TGTGCCAGCAGTGCTGACTACGGGGTCACTGAAGCTTTCTTT. Its translation is CASSADYGVTEAFF.

The chain uses TRBV3-1 (or the pseudogene TRBV3-2) and TRBJ2-1; TRBD2 aligns across 9 bases. This CDR3 contains 14 residues. The germline gives CDR1 LGHDT, CDR2 YNNKEL (reference sequence). J gave up 4 bases and V 4 bases, and 2 bases lay outside the gene matches. CDR3: CASSPSGMYNEQFF. The CDR3 DNA reads as TGTGCCAGCAGCCCTAGCGGGATGTACAATGAGCAGTTCTTC.